The 15 T cell receptor beta chains below all came from one sample that was sequenced in a study of regulatory T cells in long-lasting Graves disease. Described time point: newly diagnosed GD, antithyroid drugs for less than 3 months. The TCR library was prepared using RNA isolated from PBMCs. HTBI primers from iRepertoire and Arm-PCR of CDR3 regions yielded the TCR beta libraries. TCRdb passed the multiplex PCR reads through MiXCR, listing each CDR3 protein once. The sample lists hundreds of thousands of distinct CDR3 sequences, over 15% seen once, with 25% to 30% in the top ten. The sample was also linked to a second study, of T cells in Graves' hyperthyroidism and ophthalmopathy.

The input for sequencing was peripheral blood mononuclear cells (PBMCs), taken at new diagnosis, from a patient treated with antithyroid drugs. All receptors come from a man between 40 and 49 years old with Graves disease.

This clonotype occurred a few times. This probably arose from a read error, given a far larger clone one base away. The rearrangement joins TRBV6-2 or TRBV6-3 to TRBJ1-5, with D maybe TRBD1 (5 bases). The CDR3 spans 13 residues. Germline CDR1 and CDR2: MNHEY and SVGEGT. CDR3 bases: TGTGCCAGCAATTACTCCGGAGGAAAAACAGGGCATTTT. This translates into CASNYSGGKTGHF.

The CDR3 nucleotides read TGTGCCAGCAGCGTAGCGGGGTGGGGGGGCACTGAAGCTTTCTTT. Protein product: CASSVAGWGGTEAFF. The chain couples TRBV9 to TRBJ1-1; weak D call: TRBD1 (5 bases). This CDR3 has 15 amino acids. Trimming removed 0 bases at V and 4 bases at J, with 13 bases between. Germline V CDR1 and CDR2: SGDLS, YYNGEE.

This chain links TRBV20-1 with TRBJ2-3; 14 bases map to TRBD2. V lost 1 base to trimming and J lost 5 bases; unmatched junction nucleotides: 8. Germline V gene lookup returns CDR1 DFQATT and CDR2 SNEGSKA (reference sequence). The CDR3 covers 17 residues. CDR3 DNA: TGCAGTGCTAGAGCCCATAGGACTAGCGGGGGGTTAGATACGCAGTATTTT. This encodes CSARAHRTSGGLDTQYF.

This clonotype was recorded a few times. The genes are TRBV6-1 and TRBJ1-6; D unresolved. V lost 8 bases, J lost 10 bases, and 18 bases lay in between. Germline CDR1 reads MNHNS; CDR2 reads SASEGT. The CDR3 extends over 14 amino acids. CDR3 sequence: CASAYRGLGSPLHF. The CDR3 DNA reads TGTGCCAGCGCCTACCGGGGATTAGGGTCACCCCTCCACTTT.

This clonotype showed up just a few times. The J gene is TRBJ1-1, the V gene TRBV4-2; 7 bases map to TRBD1. Germline V CDR1 and CDR2: LGHNA, YNFKEQ. V lost 0 bases to trimming and J lost 0 bases; unmatched junction nucleotides: 7. CDR3 length: 17 residues. In nucleotides, the CDR3 is TGTGCCAGCAGCCAAGATGACGGGGGACAGATGAACACTGAAGCTTTCTTT. Translation: CASSQDDGGQMNTEAFF.

This clonotype was counted only a few times. The rearrangement joins TRBV6-5 to TRBJ1-1; 8 nucleotides line up with TRBD1. The V segment lost 3 bases and the J segment 0 bases; nucleotides outside the gene matches: 3. The germline gives CDR1 MNHEY, CDR2 SVGAGI. This CDR3 comprises 15 residues. CDR3 bases: TGTGCCAGCAGTTATATGACAGGGGTGAACACTGAAGCTTTCTTT. Protein sequence: CASSYMTGVNTEAFF.

The gene calls are TRBV6-2 or TRBV6-3 and TRBJ1-2, with D perhaps matching TRBD1 (5 bases). The V gene's germline CDR1 is MNHEY and CDR2 SVGEGT. Trimming left V 6 bases short and J 8 bases short, with 16 bases between. The CDR3 has 13 amino acids. The CDR3 protein is CASRTIGTRGYTF. CDR3 DNA: TGTGCCAGCAGGACAATAGGGACTCGGGGCTACACCTTC.

This clonotype was counted many times. This chain joins TRBV28 and TRBJ2-3, with 8 bases identical to TRBD1. CDR3 size: 13 residues. After removal of 8 bases from V and 3 bases from J, the junction contained 4 bases not matched to a gene. CDR1 MDHEN and CDR2 SYDVKM come from the germline V gene. The CDR3: CASGRQGTDTQYF. The CDR3 nucleotides are TGTGCCAGCGGAAGACAGGGGACAGATACGCAGTATTTT. Supplemented by reference TRBV28 and TRBJ2-3, the full variable domain reads DVKVTQSSRYLVKRTGEKVFLECVQDMDHENMFWYRQDPGLGLRLIYFSYDVKMKEKGDIPEGYSVSREKKERFSLILESASTNQTSMYLCASGRQGTDTQYFGPGTRLTVL.

This clonotype appeared a few times. V usage is TRBV5-6 and J usage is TRBJ2-1; tentative D call: TRBD2 (6 bases). Germline CDR1 is SGHDT and CDR2 is YYEEEE. V lost 4 bases to trimming and J lost 4 bases, with 18 bases between them. This CDR3 is 16 amino acids long. CDR3 loop: CASSGRGGRSYNEQFF. CDR3 bases: TGTGCCAGCAGCGGGAGAGGAGGGAGGTCATACAATGAGCAGTTCTTC.

This clonotype occurred a few times. V gene TRBV5-6 combines with J gene TRBJ1-1; TRBD1 is a possible D gene (5 bases). With 0 bases removed from V and 5 bases from J, the gap between germline ends came to 11 bases. Looked up from germline, CDR1 is SGHDT and CDR2 is YYEEEE. The CDR3 contains 14 residues. CDR3 DNA: TGTGCCAGCAGCTTGGTACAGGTGAGGACTGAAGCTTTCTTT. Its protein is CASSLVQVRTEAFF. Complete variable domain (other parts from reference TRBV5-6 and TRBJ1-1): DAGVTQSPTHLIKTRGQQVTLRCSPKSGHDTVSWYQQALGQGPQFIFQYYEEEERQRGNFPDRFSGHQFPNYSSELNVNALLLGDSALYLCASSLVQVRTEAFFGQGTRLTVV.

This clonotype appeared many times. The chain has TRBV7-9 and TRBJ2-3; no reliable D call. Trimming removed 7 bases at V and 2 bases at J, with 10 bases between. The CDR3 spans 13 residues. The germline V gene encodes CDR1 SEHNR and CDR2 FQNEAQ (reference sequence). CDR3 sequence reads: CASTMPPTDTQYF. The DNA for the CDR3 is TGTGCCAGCACCATGCCCCCCACAGATACGCAGTATTTT.

This clonotype has just a few counts. The V call is TRBV4-3, the J call TRBJ2-2, with D unclear. Germline lookup yields CDR1 LGHNA and CDR2 YSLEER. Trimming took off 0 bases at V and 6 bases at J, with 11 bases between the two ends. CDR3 length equals 15 residues. As DNA, the CDR3 is TGCGCCAGCAGCCAAGACCTCAAAGGACCCGGGGAGCTGTTTTTT. This encodes CASSQDLKGPGELFF.

The J gene is TRBJ2-7, the V gene TRBV6-1; D remains unclear. Trimming stripped 3 bases from V and 0 bases from J, with 18 bases between. In germline, CDR1 is MNHNS, CDR2 SASEGT. The CDR3 consists of 17 residues. The CDR3 region has the DNA TGTGCCAGCAGTGACGCCTGGATACAGACGATCTCCTACGAGCAGTACTTC. It translates to CASSDAWIQTISYEQYF.

The chain couples TRBV27 to TRBJ2-5; D gene unclear. Trimming shortened V by 5 bases and J by 4 bases, and 11 bases separated the two germline ends. This CDR3 comprises 13 residues. Germline V gene sequence: CDR1 MNHEY, CDR2 SMNVEV (reference sequence). The CDR3 region is CASSPLVGETQYF. CDR3 in DNA: TGTGCCAGCAGTCCCTTAGTGGGAGAGACCCAGTACTTC.

This clonotype was found a few times. This rearrangement joins TRBV5-1 to TRBJ2-2, with 10 nucleotides matching TRBD1. The CDR3 sequence is 16 residues long. V gave up 2 bases and J gave up 4 bases; unmatched junction bases: 5. CDR1 and CDR2 (germline): SGHRS, YFSETQ. As DNA, the CDR3 is TGCGCCAGCAGCTTTTTGGGACAGGGGTCCACCGGGGAGCTGTTTTTT. It translates to CASSFLGQGSTGELFF.